Shown below are 11 T cell receptor beta chains from a single sample sequenced in a study of shared clonotypes between healthy human individuals. TCRdb's copy holds only in-frame clones and misses some; the assay was immunoSEQ multiplex PCR. The sample has 90,000 to 120,000 clones, about 63% seen once. The sample consisted of memory CD8+ T cells sorted from blood. The subset here: CD45RO+ cells pooled with CCR7-negative TemRA cells. These receptor sequences come from a woman aged 25 to 39 in good health.

The gene calls are TRBV14 and TRBJ2-7, with 10 bases matching TRBD1. The CDR3 contains 15 residues. The J segment lost 0 bases and the V segment lost 4 bases, leaving 3 bases of the junction unmatched. Germline V gene sequence: CDR1 SGHDN, CDR2 FVKESK. CDR3 bases: TGTGCCAGCAGCCGGACAGGGGGATCCTCCTACGAGCAGTACTTC. Encoded protein: CASSRTGGSSYEQYF.

The rearrangement joins TRBV4-2 to TRBJ2-7, with D tentatively TRBD2 (5 bases). The germline V gene encodes CDR1 LGHNA and CDR2 YNFKEQ. Trimming pared 0 bases from V and 3 bases from J, leaving 12 bases between. The CDR3 runs to 15 residues. The CDR3 nucleotides read TGTGCCAGCAGCCAAGATCGAGGAAGCGGCTACGAGCAGTACTTC. Protein product: CASSQDRGSGYEQYF.

The genes are TRBV19 and TRBJ2-7; 9 bases line up with TRBD2. This CDR3 region has 14 residues. With V trimmed by 5 bases and J by 4 bases, 6 bases remained unmatched. Germline V gene sequence: CDR1 LNHDA, CDR2 SQIVND (reference sequence). CDR3 amino acids: CASSGLAGEYEQYF. As DNA, the CDR3 is TGTGCCAGTAGTGGATTAGCGGGAGAGTACGAGCAGTACTTC.

The J gene is TRBJ2-7, the V gene TRBV9, with D tentatively TRBD2 (6 bases). Trimming took 0 bases from V and 5 from J, leaving 12 bases between them. The CDR3 has 14 residues. The V gene's germline CDR1 is SGDLS and CDR2 YYNGEE. The CDR3 reads CASSVGGGTDEQYF. CDR3 DNA: TGTGCCAGCAGCGTAGGAGGAGGGACCGACGAGCAGTACTTC.

The J gene is TRBJ2-5, the V gene TRBV7-6, with 12 positions matching TRBD2. J was trimmed by 5 bases and V by 3 bases; bases with no gene match: 7. CDR1 and CDR2 (germline): SGHVS, FNYEAQ. The CDR3 runs to 16 residues. As DNA, the CDR3 is TGTGCCAGCAGCTTTATGACTAGCGGGAGACTGGAGACCCAGTACTTC. Translated: CASSFMTSGRLETQYF.

The chain uses TRBV14 and TRBJ1-2, with TRBD1 matching over 7 bases. V lost 0 bases, J lost 8 bases, and 12 bases stayed unmatched. This CDR3 is built from 16 residues. CDR1 is SGHDN and CDR2 is FVKESK in the germline V gene. CDR3: CASSQDSLGGGEGYTF. The CDR3 DNA is TGTGCCAGCAGCCAAGATTCTCTCGGAGGGGGCGAAGGCTACACCTTC. The full variable domain, completed using reference TRBV14 and TRBJ1-2, is EAGVTQFPSHSVIEKGQTVTLRCDPISGHDNLYWYRRVMGKEIKFLLHFVKESKQDESGMPNNRFLAERTGGTYSTLKVQPAELEDSGVYFCASSQDSLGGGEGYTFGSGTRLTVV.

This sequence joins TRBV11-2 and TRBJ2-7; D unclear. The CDR3 is 13 residues long. CDR1 and CDR2 from the germline V gene are SGHAT and FQNNGV. V was pared by 1 base and J by 2 bases, with 6 bases between. The CDR3 sequence is CASSLGLAYEQYF. In DNA, the CDR3 is TGTGCCAGCAGCTTAGGGTTGGCCTACGAGCAGTACTTC.

The chain has TRBV4-1 and TRBJ1-2, with unresolved D. V was shortened by 1 base and J by 4 bases, with 10 bases between the two germline ends. Germline V gene sequence: CDR1 MGHRA, CDR2 YSYEKL. The length of the CDR3 is 14 residues. This CDR3 is CASSQGGFSYGYTF. The DNA of the CDR3 is TGCGCCAGCAGCCAAGGTGGATTTAGCTATGGCTACACCTTC.

The CDR3 DNA sequence: TGTGCCAGCAGCCCCGGAGGGAGCTACGAGCAGTACTTC. Translated: CASSPGGSYEQYF. The V call is TRBV5-8, the J call TRBJ2-7; a possible D gene is TRBD2 (6 bases). Trimming pared 4 bases from V and 3 bases from J, leaving 11 bases between. The CDR3 consists of 13 residues. Germline V gives CDR1 SGHTS, CDR2 YDEGEE. Full variable domain (missing parts from reference TRBV5-8 and TRBJ2-7): EAGVTQSPTHLIKTRGQQATLRCSPISGHTSVYWYQQALGLGLQFLLWYDEGEERNRGNFPPRFSGRQFPNYSSELNVNALELEDSALYLCASSPGGSYEQYFGPGTRLTVT.

The rearrangement uses TRBV15 and TRBJ2-3; 9 positions agree with TRBD1. The J segment lost 8 bases and the V segment lost 3 bases, leaving 12 bases of the junction unmatched. This CDR3 is 16 amino acids long. CDR1 and CDR2 from the germline V gene are LNHNV and YYDKDF (reference sequence). Here the CDR3 reads CATSRGTGTKGGTQYF. CDR3 bases: TGTGCCACCAGCAGGGGGACAGGGACTAAAGGTGGTACGCAGTATTTT.

A remark on this clone: This may arise from a read error, as a much more abundant clone is one base away. The V gene is TRBV27, the J gene TRBJ2-7, with 11 bases fitting TRBD1. Per germline, CDR1 MNHEY and CDR2 SMNVEV (reference sequence). V dropped 4 bases and J dropped 3; count of bases not matched to a gene: 2. The CDR3 extends over 14 amino acids. The CDR3 reads CASSSGTGGYEQYF. Written as DNA, the CDR3 is TGTGCCAGCAGTTCCGGGACAGGGGGCTACGAGCAGTACTTC.